What follows are 16 T cell receptor beta chains derived from one specimen sequenced in a study of blood T cells in healthy people across ages. Primers used in a second PCR of roughly 7 to 12 cycles were a sample-barcoded 5' primer and a J-beta primer mix. TCRdb re-called the 5' RACE reads with MiXCR, one entry per CDR3 protein. In the table there are 700,000 to 900,000 distinct CDR3 sequences, about 55% of which are singletons. The material sequenced was blood. All receptors come from an older man in good health.

J is TRBJ2-1 and V is TRBV9; 8 bases fit TRBD2. Germline CDR1 reads SGDLS; CDR2 reads YYNGEE. J was trimmed by 6 bases and V by 4 bases; bases with no gene match: 12. This CDR3 spans 16 amino acids. In DNA, the CDR3 is TGTGCCAGCAGCCCGGAGCGGGGGTGGAGGCCCAATGAGCAGTTCTTC. The encoded protein is CASSPERGWRPNEQFF.

The chain couples TRBV24-1 to TRBJ1-2, with D tentatively TRBD1 (5 bases). V lost 3 bases, J lost 0 bases, and 16 bases lay in between. Germline V gene lookup returns CDR1 KGHDR and CDR2 SFDVKD. The CDR3 spans 17 residues. The CDR3 bases are TGTGCCACCAGTGATCGGGACCAACCGGGAGCTAACTATGGCTACACCTTC. The encoded protein is CATSDRDQPGANYGYTF.

This clonotype was detected a few times. The chain carries TRBV6-2 or TRBV6-3 and TRBJ2-6, with TRBD1 matching over 11 bases. The germline V gene has CDR1 MNHEY and CDR2 SVGEGT. The CDR3 extends over 15 amino acids. The V gene end was trimmed by 7 bases and the J gene end by 3 bases; junction bases not matched to a gene: 2. CDR3 sequence: CASKDRGLGANVLTF. CDR3 coding DNA: TGTGCCAGCAAGGACAGGGGGCTTGGGGCCAACGTCCTGACTTTC.

This clonotype came up a few times. This sequence joins TRBV7-9 and TRBJ2-5; 9 bases line up with TRBD1. From germline, CDR1 is SEHNR and CDR2 FQNEAQ (reference sequence). The ends lost 3 bases at V and 3 bases at J; junction bases unmatched: 8. This CDR3 comprises 16 residues. CDR3 nucleotide sequence: TGTGCCAGCAGCTTCCGGACAGGGGTGAAAAAAGAGACCCAGTACTTC. Translated: CASSFRTGVKKETQYF.

This chain joins TRBV15 and TRBJ2-1; D is undetermined. Germline-derived CDR1 and CDR2 are LNHNV and YYDKDF (reference sequence). This CDR3 has 17 amino acids. Trimming took off 0 bases at V and 5 bases at J, with 17 bases between the two ends. The CDR3 DNA follows: TGTGCCACCAGCAGAGACCCCTCCTTGCTCCCAGACAATGAGCAGTTCTTC. This translates into CATSRDPSLLPDNEQFF.

The rearrangement links TRBV20-1 to TRBJ2-1; no reliable D call. The V gene lost 0 bases and the J gene lost 7 bases, with 13 bases spanning the gap. Germline V gives CDR1 DFQATT, CDR2 SNEGSKA (reference sequence). This CDR3 is 14 amino acids long. The CDR3 nucleotides are TGCAGTGCTAGAGATAACGTAGGCACGAATGAGCAGTTCTTC. This gives the protein CSARDNVGTNEQFF.

V gene TRBV7-9 combines with J gene TRBJ2-6; D not resolved. The CDR3 spans 16 residues. V was shortened by 4 bases and J by 0 bases, with 10 bases between the two germline ends. Germline CDR1 SEHNR, CDR2 FQNEAQ (reference sequence). CDR3 loop: CASSSPVSSGANVLTF. In DNA form, the CDR3 reads TGTGCCAGCAGCTCCCCGGTCTCCTCTGGGGCCAACGTCCTGACTTTC. The full variable domain, with the rest looked up from reference TRBV7-9 and TRBJ2-6, is DTGVSQNPRHKITKRGQNVTFRCDPISEHNRLYWYRQTLGQGPEFLTYFQNEAQLEKSRLLSDRFSAERPKGSFSTLEIQRTEQGDSAMYLCASSSPVSSGANVLTFGAGSRLTVL.

Written as DNA, the CDR3 is TGTGCCAGCAGCTTAGATGCGGGATCCTACAATGAGCAGTTCTTC. It is translated as CASSLDAGSYNEQFF. The chain couples TRBV7-2 to TRBJ2-1, with a weak D call TRBD2 (6 bases). Germline loops: CDR1 SGHTA, CDR2 FQGNSA. The CDR3 loop spans 15 amino acids. V lost 1 base to trimming and J lost 1 base, with 8 bases between them. The full variable domain, rest sourced from reference TRBV7-2 and TRBJ2-1, is GAGVSQSPSNKVTEKGKDVELRCDPISGHTALYWYRQSLGQGLEFLIYFQGNSAPDKSGLPSDRFSAERTGGSVSTLTIQRTQQEDSAVYLCASSLDAGSYNEQFFGPGTRLTVL.

This chain links TRBV2 with TRBJ2-3; the D is unclear. V was pared by 6 bases and J by 6 bases, with 13 bases between. CDR1 and CDR2 from the germline V gene are SNHLY and FYNNEI. CDR3 length equals 13 residues. The CDR3 protein is CASSSTMGDTQYF. CDR3 bases: TGTGCCAGCAGCTCAACTATGGGGGATACGCAGTATTTT.

A few counts support this clonotype. The genes are TRBV3-1 and TRBJ2-7, with D unclear. Deletions cut 4 bases from V and 3 bases from J, with 13 bases between. The CDR3 covers 14 residues. The germline gives CDR1 LGHDT, CDR2 YNNKEL (reference sequence). In DNA, the CDR3 is TGTGCCAGCAGCCGATCCGGGCCCCTCTACGAGCAGTACTTC. Translation gives CASSRSGPLYEQYF.

This rearrangement joins TRBV6-6 to TRBJ2-1; the match to TRBD1 covers 7 bases. CDR3 length equals 13 residues. Per the germline V gene, CDR1 is MNHNY and CDR2 is SVGAGI (reference sequence). J was trimmed by 7 bases and V by 6 bases; bases with no gene match: 6. The CDR3 sequence is CASRGTVDNEQFF. CDR3 bases: TGTGCCAGCAGAGGGACAGTGGATAATGAGCAGTTCTTC.

This chain connects TRBV27 to TRBJ2-7; 7 nucleotides align to TRBD2. Germline V gene data show CDR1 as MNHEY and CDR2 as SMNVEV (reference sequence). Losses at the gene ends were 2 bases for V and 4 bases for J; bases not matched to a gene: 14. The CDR3 length is 17 residues. The CDR3 DNA reads as TGTGCCAGCAGTTTAGTGCCAGGTGGGGGGGAAGCATACGAGCAGTACTTC. It encodes CASSLVPGGGEAYEQYF.

This chain uses TRBV3-1 with TRBJ2-3, with D perhaps TRBD2 (5 bases). This CDR3 contains 12 residues. From germline, CDR1 is LGHDT and CDR2 YNNKEL (reference sequence). V dropped 1 base and J dropped 14 bases, with 13 bases sitting between them. CDR3 bases: TGTGCCAGCAGCCAAGCCAGCGGATACGCGTATTTT. Its protein is CASSQASGYAYF.

This clonotype has a handful of counts. The junction departs from germline at one end; a sequencing error may be responsible. The genes are TRBV5-1 and TRBJ2-6, with 10 bases identical to TRBD1. In germline, CDR1 is SGHRS, CDR2 YFSETQ. The CDR3 is made up of 20 amino acids. The CDR3 here is CASSFSGGQGLSSGANVLTF. The CDR3, as DNA: TGCGCCAGCAGTTTCTCGGGGGGACAGGGGCTATCATCGGGGGCCAACGTCCTGACTTTT. Full variable domain (remainder filled in from reference TRBV5-1 and TRBJ2-6): KAGVTQTPRYLIKTRGQQVTLSCSPISGHRSVSWYQQTPGQGLQFLFEYFSETQRNKGNFPGRFSGRQFSNSRSEMNVSTLELGDSALYLCASSFSGGQGLSSGANVLTFGAGSRLTVL.

The rearrangement uses TRBV27 and TRBJ2-7, with D possibly called TRBD1 or TRBD2 (5 bases each). The V gene lost 8 bases and the J gene lost 1 base, with 9 bases spanning the gap. Germline CDR1 is MNHEY and CDR2 is SMNVEV (reference sequence). The CDR3 consists of 12 residues. The CDR3 spells CASWGGSYEQYF. CDR3 nucleotides: TGTGCCAGCTGGGGCGGGTCCTACGAGCAGTACTTC.

The chain uses TRBV29-1 and TRBJ2-3, with TRBD2 as a possible D gene (5 bases). The CDR3 has 12 amino acids. In germline, CDR1 is SQVTM, CDR2 ANQGSEA. V was pared by 3 bases and J by 6 bases, with 10 bases between. DNA for the CDR3: TGCAGCGTTGATTCCAGAGGGGATACGCAGTATTTT. Its translation is CSVDSRGDTQYF.